A selection of T cell receptor beta chains follows, all from one sample in a study of blood T cell repertoires in COVID-19. Repertoires were generated with immunoSEQ multiplex PCR, while TCRdb's copy carries only in-frame clones and drops some. Altogether approximately 200,000 clones are present, about 88% being singletons, with the ten largest covering around 1.2%. Sequencing used peripheral blood. The source of these receptors is a man aged 25 to 40 with acute or convalescent COVID-19. CDR3s include the opening cysteine and the closing phenylalanine or tryptophan. The D gene is left open where the match is weak. Clone size appears in some rows only: once, few, many, or a class for an expanded clone.

v_call	clone_size	j_call	d_call	cdr3_nt	cdr3_aa
TRBV3-1/TRBV3-2	.	TRBJ1-1	.	TGTGCCAGCAGCCAAGATGAGGGCTGGTCTGAAGCTTTCTTT	CASSQDEGWSEAFF
TRBV2	.	TRBJ2-5	.	TGTGCCAGCAGTGAAGAGTTCGGGTTCCAGTACTTC	CASSEEFGFQYF
TRBV3-1/TRBV3-2	once	TRBJ2-1	TRBD1	TGTGCCAGCAGCCAAGGACGGGACAGGGGGGGATTCAATGAGCAGTTCTTC	CASSQGRDRGGFNEQFF
TRBV7-9	.	TRBJ1-5	.	TGTGCCAGCAGTTTGGGGGGGTTAGGCAATCAGCCCCAGCATTTT	CASSLGGLGNQPQHF
TRBV27	.	TRBJ2-3	TRBD1	TGTGCCAGCAGTTCCTACCAAAGGCAGGGGGCGCGATCAGATACGCAGTATTTT	CASSSYQRQGARSDTQYF
TRBV27	.	TRBJ2-7	TRBD1	TGTGCCAGCAGCCTCGGGACAGGGGGCGTTGAGCAGTACTTC	CASSLGTGGVEQYF
TRBV7-9	.	TRBJ1-1	.	TGTGCCAGCAGCCCGAGGGAACGTGCCGCCGTAGCTTTCTTT	CASSPRERAAVAFF
TRBV10-3	.	TRBJ2-7	.	TGTGCCATCAGCCAGGGCTACTACGAGCAGTACTTC	CAISQGYYEQYF
TRBV28	.	TRBJ1-2	.	TGTGCCAGCAGAATCGCTCAGGGTAACTATGGCTACACCTTC	CASRIAQGNYGYTF
TRBV15	.	TRBJ1-2	.	TGTGCCACCAGCAGATTATCCCGGGGCTACACCTTC	CATSRLSRGYTF
TRBV6-6	.	TRBJ1-4	TRBD1	TGTGCCAGCAGTGGGGACAGACTTAATGAAAAACTGTTTTTT	CASSGDRLNEKLFF
TRBV18	.	TRBJ1-5	.	TGTGCCAGCTCAAGATTACAGAGTAATCAGCCCCAGCATTTT	CASSRLQSNQPQHF
TRBV15	.	TRBJ2-5	TRBD1	TGTGCCACCAGCAGAACTATCACAGGGGAAGAGACCCAGTACTTC	CATSRTITGEETQYF
TRBV21-1	.	TRBJ1-6	.	TGTGCCAGCAGCAATGGGGGGGCCTGCTCCTATAATTCACCCCTCCACTTT	CASSNGGACSYNSPLHF
TRBV19	.	TRBJ2-7	TRBD2	TGTGCCAGTAGTATAGATAGCGGGGGGTTCTACGAGCAGTACTTC	CASSIDSGGFYEQYF
TRBV6-2/TRBV6-3	.	TRBJ2-5	.	TGTGCCAGCAGCCCAGACAGCCTTGGGAAGACCCAGTACTTC	CASSPDSLGKTQYF
TRBV7-2	.	TRBJ1-3	.	TGTGCCAGCAGCTTAGTTTCGTTCTCTGGAAACACCATATATTTT	CASSLVSFSGNTIYF
TRBV10-1	.	TRBJ1-1	.	TGCGCCAGCAGGCTCGGAGTGAACACTGAAGCTTTCTTT	CASRLGVNTEAFF
TRBV5-4	.	TRBJ2-3	TRBD2	TGTGCCAGCAGCTCCGGACTAGCGGGGGGGACTAGCACAGATACGCAGTATTTT	CASSSGLAGGTSTDTQYF
TRBV4-2	.	TRBJ1-6	TRBD1	TGTGCCAGCAGCCAAGATCCTAGGGGGCGAGAAAGGAATTCACCCCTCCACTTT	CASSQDPRGRERNSPLHF
TRBV5-1	.	TRBJ1-2	.	TGCGCCAGCAGCTTGGAGGGCGGAGGTTCCTATGGCTACACCTTC	CASSLEGGGSYGYTF
TRBV7-3	.	TRBJ1-2	.	TGTGCCAGCAGCTTTCCCCCGGGGGGTGGCTACACCTTC	CASSFPPGGGYTF
TRBV19	.	TRBJ1-5	.	TGTGCCAGTAGTCTCACTAGGGATCAGCCCCAGCATTTT	CASSLTRDQPQHF
TRBV27	.	TRBJ2-1	TRBD2	TGTGCCAGCAGTTCCCTGGCGGGGGGGCAGGGGAATGAGCAGTTCTTC	CASSSLAGGQGNEQFF
TRBV4-1	.	TRBJ2-3	TRBD2	TGCGCCAGCAGCCAAATCCGGACTAGCGGGAGGGCCGACACGCAGTATTTT	CASSQIRTSGRADTQYF
TRBV18	.	TRBJ1-4	.	TGTGCCAGCTCACCGGGACTGAATGAAAAACTGTTTTTT	CASSPGLNEKLFF
TRBV24-1	.	TRBJ2-2	TRBD1	TGTGCCACCAGCACTACAGGGGGCGGCGGCGGGGAGCTGTTTTTT	CATSTTGGGGGELFF
TRBV28	.	TRBJ1-5	.	TGTGCCAGCAGTTTTGGCGGTCAGCCCCAGCATTTT	CASSFGGQPQHF
TRBV5-6	few	TRBJ2-7	TRBD2	TGTGCCAGCAGCCAGGGACTAGCGGCATTCTACGAGCAGTACTTC	CASSQGLAAFYEQYF
TRBV23-1	.	TRBJ2-7	.	TGCGCCAGCAGTCATATGGAGTTGGACGAGCAGTACTTC	CASSHMELDEQYF
TRBV3-1/TRBV3-2	once	TRBJ1-4	TRBD1	TGTGCCAGCAGCCAAACTGGGACAGGGTTCGGAAAACTGTTTTTT	CASSQTGTGFGKLFF
TRBV7-9	.	TRBJ2-5	.	TGTGCCAGCAGCCGGGAAGGAGGGGTTGAGACCCAGTACTTC	CASSREGGVETQYF
TRBV7-3	.	TRBJ2-5	TRBD2	TGTGCCAGCAGCTTAACGCCTAGCGGGGCGGAGACCCAGTACTTC	CASSLTPSGAETQYF
TRBV3-1/TRBV3-2	.	TRBJ1-1	.	TGTGCCAGCGAGGGCGGGGGGGGCACTGAAGCTTTCTTT	CASEGGGGTEAFF
TRBV4-1	.	TRBJ2-1	.	TGCGCCAGCAGCCAAGACAGCCTAGTAAGTGAGCAGTTCTTC	CASSQDSLVSEQFF
TRBV18	.	TRBJ1-2	TRBD1	TGTGCCAGCTCACCACCGGGACAGTCCGGTGTTGGCTACACCTTC	CASSPPGQSGVGYTF
TRBV7-9	.	TRBJ2-3	.	TGTGCCAGCAGCTTAGTGGGCCGAGATACGCAGTATTTT	CASSLVGRDTQYF
TRBV7-9	.	TRBJ2-5	TRBD2	TGTGCCAGCAGCTTAGAACTAGCGGGAGTGGAGACCCAGTACTTC	CASSLELAGVETQYF
TRBV28	few	TRBJ2-6	.	TGTGCCAGCCGTGGCGGTGGCTACTCTGGGGCCAACGTCCTGACTTTC	CASRGGGYSGANVLTF
TRBV7-3	.	TRBJ2-5	TRBD2	TGTGCCAGCAGCTCGGGACTAGCGGGGGGGACCCAGTACTTC	CASSSGLAGGTQYF
TRBV6-5	.	TRBJ2-1	.	TGTGCCAGCATAGTGGTCGATGAGCAGTTCTTC	CASIVVDEQFF
TRBV5-1	once	TRBJ1-4	TRBD1	TGCGCCAGCAGCTTGGCCGTTTGGGACAGGGCTGAAAAACTGTTTTTT	CASSLAVWDRAEKLFF
TRBV3-1/TRBV3-2	.	TRBJ1-3	.	TGTGCCAGCAGCCAGACACAGGGTTTTGGAAACACCATATATTTT	CASSQTQGFGNTIYF
TRBV30	.	TRBJ1-1	.	TGTGCCTGGACGAAACTCGCCCCCGGGACTCTGGGGAGCACTGAAGCTTTCTTT	CAWTKLAPGTLGSTEAFF
TRBV3-1/TRBV3-2	.	TRBJ1-6	TRBD1	TGTGCCAGCCAATCCGGGACAGGGTGGGTCAATTCACCCCTCCACTTT	CASQSGTGWVNSPLHF